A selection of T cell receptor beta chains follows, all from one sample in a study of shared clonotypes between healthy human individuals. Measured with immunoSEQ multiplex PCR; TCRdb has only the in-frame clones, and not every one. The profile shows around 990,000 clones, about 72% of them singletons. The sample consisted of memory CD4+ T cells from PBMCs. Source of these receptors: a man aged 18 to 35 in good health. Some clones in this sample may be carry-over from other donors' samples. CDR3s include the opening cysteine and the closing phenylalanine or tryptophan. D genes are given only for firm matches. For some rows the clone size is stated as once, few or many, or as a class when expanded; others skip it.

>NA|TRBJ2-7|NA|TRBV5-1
CASRSGFSSYEQYF
TGCGCCAGCAGGTCGGGCTTCTCCTCCTACGAGCAGTACTTC
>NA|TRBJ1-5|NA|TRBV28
CASSLRVGGRRGYSNQPQHF
TGTGCCAGCAGTTTAAGGGTCGGGGGCAGGAGAGGTTATAGCAATCAGCCCCAGCATTTT
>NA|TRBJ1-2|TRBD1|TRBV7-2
CASSLALTGAMANYGYTF
TGTGCCAGCAGCTTAGCGCTGACAGGGGCGATGGCTAACTATGGCTACACCTTC
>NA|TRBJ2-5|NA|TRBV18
CASSPNSGDPSQETQYF
TGTGCCAGCTCACCAAATTCAGGGGACCCGTCACAAGAGACCCAGTACTTC
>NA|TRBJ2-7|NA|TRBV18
CASSPTSPSYEQYF
TGTGCCAGCTCACCAACCAGTCCCTCCTACGAGCAGTACTTC
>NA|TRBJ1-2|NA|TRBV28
CASSLWGSYGYTF
TGTGCCAGCAGTTTATGGGGCAGCTATGGCTACACCTTC
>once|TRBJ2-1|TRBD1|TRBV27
CASSSGQRAHNEQFF
TGTGCCAGCAGTTCGGGACAGAGAGCCCACAATGAGCAGTTCTTC
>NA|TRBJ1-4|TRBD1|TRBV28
CASRETTGGTDEKLFF
TGTGCCAGCAGGGAAACGACAGGGGGTACTGATGAAAAACTGTTTTTT
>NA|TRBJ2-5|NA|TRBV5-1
CASSLFSAQETQYF
TGCGCCAGCAGCCTATTCAGTGCCCAAGAGACCCAGTACTTC
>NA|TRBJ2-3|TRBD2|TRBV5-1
CASSLAVAGALDTQYF
TGCGCCAGCAGCTTGGCCGTTGCGGGAGCTTTGGATACGCAGTATTTT
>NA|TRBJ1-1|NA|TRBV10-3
CAISLSLQGNAEAFF
TGTGCCATCAGTCTCTCACTCCAGGGTAACGCTGAAGCTTTCTTT
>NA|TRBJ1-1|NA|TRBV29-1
CSVAPGLEAFF
TGCAGCGTTGCTCCGGGACTTGAAGCTTTCTTT
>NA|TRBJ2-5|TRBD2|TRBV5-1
CASSLRAGGEETQYF
TGCGCCAGCAGCTTGAGAGCGGGAGGCGAAGAGACCCAGTACTTC
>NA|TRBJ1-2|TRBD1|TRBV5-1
CASSSYYGTESNYGYTF
TGCGCCAGCAGTTCCTATTACGGGACAGAGTCTAACTATGGCTACACCTTC
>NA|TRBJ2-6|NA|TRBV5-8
CASSFGVAGANVLTF
TGTGCCAGCAGCTTTGGGGTCGCTGGGGCCAACGTCCTGACTTTC
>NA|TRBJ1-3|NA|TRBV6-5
CASSYRAGNTIYF
TGTGCCAGCAGTTACAGGGCTGGAAACACCATATATTTT
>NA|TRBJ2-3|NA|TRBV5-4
CASSMGLRGGTDTQYF
TGTGCCAGCAGCATGGGGCTGAGGGGCGGCACAGATACGCAGTATTTT
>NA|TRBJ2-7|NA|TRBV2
CASMNRDTTYEQYF
TGTGCCAGCATGAACCGGGACACTACCTACGAGCAGTACTTC
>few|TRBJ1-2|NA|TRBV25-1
CASSESVYGYTF
TGTGCCAGCAGTGAATCGGTCTATGGCTACACCTTC
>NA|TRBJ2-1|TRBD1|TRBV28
CASSSPGQSYNEQFF
TGTGCCAGCAGTTCCCCGGGACAGTCCTACAATGAGCAGTTCTTC
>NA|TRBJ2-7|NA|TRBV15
CATSRGWSDEQYF
TGTGCCACCAGCAGAGGGTGGAGTGACGAGCAGTACTTC
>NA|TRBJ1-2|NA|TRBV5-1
CASSQVLDYGYTF
TGCGCCAGCAGCCAAGTCCTCGACTATGGCTACACCTTC
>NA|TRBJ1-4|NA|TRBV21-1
CASSKAFGGRYEKLFF
TGTGCCAGCAGCAAAGCCTTCGGGGGGCGGTATGAAAAACTGTTTTTT